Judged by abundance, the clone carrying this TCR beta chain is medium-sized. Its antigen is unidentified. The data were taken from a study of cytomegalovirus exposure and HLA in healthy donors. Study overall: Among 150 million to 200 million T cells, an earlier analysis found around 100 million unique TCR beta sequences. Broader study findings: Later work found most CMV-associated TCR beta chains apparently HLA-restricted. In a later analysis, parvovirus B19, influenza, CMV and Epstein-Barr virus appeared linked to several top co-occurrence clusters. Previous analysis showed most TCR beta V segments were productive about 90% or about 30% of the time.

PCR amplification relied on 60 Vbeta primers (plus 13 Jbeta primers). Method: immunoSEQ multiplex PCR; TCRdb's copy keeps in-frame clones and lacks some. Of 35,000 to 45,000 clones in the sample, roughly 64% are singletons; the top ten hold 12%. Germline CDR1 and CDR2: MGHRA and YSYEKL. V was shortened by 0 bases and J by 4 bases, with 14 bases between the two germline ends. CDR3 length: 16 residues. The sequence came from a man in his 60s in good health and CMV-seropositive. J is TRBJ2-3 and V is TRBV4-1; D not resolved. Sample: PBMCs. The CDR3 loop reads CASSQDPSRPSDTQYF. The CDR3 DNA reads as TGCGCCAGCAGCCAAGACCCTAGTCGACCCTCAGATACGCAGTATTTT.